The entry below gives a single T cell receptor (beta chain) sequence along with its context. Its specificity is unknown. After removal of 3 bases from V and 3 bases from J, the junction contained 1 base not matched to a gene. This CDR3 has 13 amino acids. Individual cDNA molecules received unique molecular identifiers. TCRdb fed the 5' RACE reads into MiXCR, producing one record per CDR3 protein. The sample has around 81,000 distinct CDR3 sequences, 11% to 15% seen once. This entry comes from a study of early T cells in non-severe SARS-CoV-2 infection. Study overall: Sequencing of unsorted whole blood was done on bulk RNA, leaving chains unpaired.

Study findings and constraints: Matching with VDJdb favored anti-spike CD8 responses (missing private and CD4 specificities).

The chain recombines TRBV12-3 or TRBV12-4 with TRBJ2-5; 7 positions agree with TRBD2. The sequence derives from an adult who was a healthcare worker with PCR-confirmed SARS-CoV-2 infection or an uninfected control (not recorded which). Sequenced sample: whole blood. The CDR3: CASSFRGEETQYF. In DNA form, the CDR3 reads TGTGCCAGCAGTTTCCGGGGGGAAGAGACCCAGTACTTC.